The entry that follows covers one TCR beta chain sequence. The data originate from a study of T cell repertoires in cytomegalovirus infection. TCRdb processed the reads anew with MiXCR; each CDR3 protein has one entry. The table has around 530,000 distinct CDR3 sequences, approximately 25% seen once; the top ten hold roughly 13%. The germline CDR1 and CDR2 sequences are SNHLY and FYNNEI. The CDR3 sequence is 13 residues long. Deletions cut 6 bases from V and 3 bases from J, with 9 bases between. The sequence was obtained from a human donor in good health (CMV status not recorded). Some clones in this sample may be carry-over from other donors' samples. Sequencing input: PBMCs. The rearrangement links TRBV2 to TRBJ1-5; no reliable D call. CDR3 sequence reads: CASRAGVNQPQHF. The CDR3 nucleotides are TGTGCCAGCAGGGCCGGGGTCAATCAGCCCCAGCATTTT.